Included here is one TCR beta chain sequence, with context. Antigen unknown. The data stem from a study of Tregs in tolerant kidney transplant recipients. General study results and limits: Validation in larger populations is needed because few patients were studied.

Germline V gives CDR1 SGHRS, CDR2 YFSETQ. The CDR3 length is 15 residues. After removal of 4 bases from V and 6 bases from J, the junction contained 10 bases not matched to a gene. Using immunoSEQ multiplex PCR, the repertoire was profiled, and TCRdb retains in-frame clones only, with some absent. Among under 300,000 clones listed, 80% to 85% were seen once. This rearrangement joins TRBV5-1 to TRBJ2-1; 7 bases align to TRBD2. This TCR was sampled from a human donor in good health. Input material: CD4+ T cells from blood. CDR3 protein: CASSHTRTSPNEQFF. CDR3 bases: TGCGCCAGCAGCCACACCCGGACTAGTCCCAATGAGCAGTTCTTC. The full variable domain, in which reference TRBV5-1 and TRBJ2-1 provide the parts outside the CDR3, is KAGVTQTPRYLIKTRGQQVTLSCSPISGHRSVSWYQQTPGQGLQFLFEYFSETQRNKGNFPGRFSGRQFSNSRSEMNVSTLELGDSALYLCASSHTRTSPNEQFFGPGTRLTVL.